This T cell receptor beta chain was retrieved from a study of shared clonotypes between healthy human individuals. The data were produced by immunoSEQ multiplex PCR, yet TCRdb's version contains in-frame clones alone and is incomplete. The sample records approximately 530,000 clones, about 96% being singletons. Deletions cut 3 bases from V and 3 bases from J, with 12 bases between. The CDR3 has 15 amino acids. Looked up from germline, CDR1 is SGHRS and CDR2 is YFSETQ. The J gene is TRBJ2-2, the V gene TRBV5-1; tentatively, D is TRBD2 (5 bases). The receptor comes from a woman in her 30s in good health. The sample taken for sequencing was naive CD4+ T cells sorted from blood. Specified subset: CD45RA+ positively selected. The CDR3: CASSWASGYTGELFF. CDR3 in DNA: TGCGCCAGCAGCTGGGCGTCGGGGTACACCGGGGAGCTGTTTTTT.